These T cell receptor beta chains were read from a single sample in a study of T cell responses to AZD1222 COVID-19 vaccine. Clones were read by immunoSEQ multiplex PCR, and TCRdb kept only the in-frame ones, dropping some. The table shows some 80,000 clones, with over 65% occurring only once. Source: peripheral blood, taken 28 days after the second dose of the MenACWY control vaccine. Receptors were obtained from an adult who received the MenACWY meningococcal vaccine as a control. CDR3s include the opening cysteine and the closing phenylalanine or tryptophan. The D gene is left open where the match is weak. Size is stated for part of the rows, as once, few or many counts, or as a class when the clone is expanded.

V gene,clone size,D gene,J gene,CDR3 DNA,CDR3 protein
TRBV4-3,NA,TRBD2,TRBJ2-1,TGCGCCAGCAGCCTAGGACTAGCGGGTGCCAGAGAGCAGTTCTTC,CASSLGLAGAREQFF
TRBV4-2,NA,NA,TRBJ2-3,TGTGCCAGCAGCCAAGAAGTCAGGACAACCACAGATACGCAGTATTTT,CASSQEVRTTTDTQYF
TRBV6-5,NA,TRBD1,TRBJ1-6,TGTGCCAGCAGGGGGACAGGCCATGATTCACCCCTCCACTTT,CASRGTGHDSPLHF
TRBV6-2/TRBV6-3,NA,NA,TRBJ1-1,TGTGCCAGCAGCCTAAGCAGGGAGATGAACACTGAAGCTTTCTTT,CASSLSREMNTEAFF
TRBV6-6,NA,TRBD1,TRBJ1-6,TGTGCCAGCAGTCCAGGGGGGCCCCTCCACTTT,CASSPGGPLHF
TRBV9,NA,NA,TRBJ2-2,TGTGCCAGCAGCCTCTACACCGGGGAGCTGTTTTTT,CASSLYTGELFF
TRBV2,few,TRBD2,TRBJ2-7,TGTGCCAGCAGAAGGACTAGCGGGAAAATAGAGCAGTACTTC,CASRRTSGKIEQYF
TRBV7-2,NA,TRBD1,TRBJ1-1,TGTGCCAGCAGCTTCTCCAGGGGGCAAGCTTTCTTT,CASSFSRGQAFF
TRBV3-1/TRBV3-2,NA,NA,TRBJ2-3,TGTGCCAGCAGCCAAGGATCTGGGAGGCAGTATTTT,CASSQGSGRQYF
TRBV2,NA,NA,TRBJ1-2,TGTGCCAGCAGATGGACAGATAACTATGGCTACACCTTC,CASRWTDNYGYTF
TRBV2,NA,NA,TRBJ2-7,TGTGCCAGCAGACCCATCGGGAAATACGAGCAGTACTTC,CASRPIGKYEQYF
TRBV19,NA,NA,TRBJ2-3,TGTGCCAGTAGTATGAGAGGGGGAGGCACAGATACGCAGTATTTT,CASSMRGGGTDTQYF
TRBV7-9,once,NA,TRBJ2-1,TGTGCCAGCATTCCCCTCGGGTCCTACAATGAGCAGTTCTTC,CASIPLGSYNEQFF
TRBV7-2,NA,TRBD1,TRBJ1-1,TGTGCCAGCAGCTTAGTAGGGGGCGGTGAAGCTTTCTTT,CASSLVGGGEAFF
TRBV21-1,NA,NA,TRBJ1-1,TGTGCCAGCAGTAACCCAGCAACGTGGCCTGAAGCTTTCTTT,CASSNPATWPEAFF
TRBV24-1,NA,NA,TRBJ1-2,TGTGCCACCAGTGATGCATCCGGGACAAACTATGGCTACACCTTC,CATSDASGTNYGYTF
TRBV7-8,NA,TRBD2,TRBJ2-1,TGTGCCAGCAGCCGAGCGGGAGGAATCCACAATGAGCAGTTCTTC,CASSRAGGIHNEQFF
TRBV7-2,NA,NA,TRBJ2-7,TGTGCCAGCAGCTTATCACAGGGGGCGCGGGGGGCCTCCTACGAGCAGTACTTC,CASSLSQGARGASYEQYF
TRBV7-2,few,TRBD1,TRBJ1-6,TGTGCCAGCAGCCCACAGGGGAATAATTCACCCCTCCACTTT,CASSPQGNNSPLHF
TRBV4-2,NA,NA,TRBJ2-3,TGTGCCAGCAGCCCCCTCCAGTCCGATACGCAGTATTTT,CASSPLQSDTQYF
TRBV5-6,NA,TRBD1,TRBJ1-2,TGTGCCAGCAGCCGGGACAGGAGCTATGGCTACACCTTC,CASSRDRSYGYTF
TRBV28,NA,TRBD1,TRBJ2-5,TGTGCCAGCAGCCAACAGGGGTGGGAGACCCAGTACTTC,CASSQQGWETQYF
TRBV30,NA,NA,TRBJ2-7,TGTGCCTGGAGCCAGGACTCTGAGCAGTACTTC,CAWSQDSEQYF
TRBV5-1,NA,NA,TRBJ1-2,TGCGCCAGCAGCTTGGATATGGATCCTAGCTATGGCTACACCTTC,CASSLDMDPSYGYTF
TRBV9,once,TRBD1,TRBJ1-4,TGTGCCAGCAGCCCCCGGACAGGGGAGAACGAAAAACTGTTTTTT,CASSPRTGENEKLFF
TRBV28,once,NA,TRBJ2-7,TGTGCCAGCAGTAGAGGGGGGGGAACAGCCTACGAGCAGTACTTC,CASSRGGGTAYEQYF
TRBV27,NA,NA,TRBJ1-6,TGTGCCAGCAGGCTATCCATACAGGGAATAGGATCACCCCTCCACTTT,CASRLSIQGIGSPLHF
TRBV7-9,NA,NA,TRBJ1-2,TGTGCCAGCAGCCCCTCGGGGGAAAGGGGGGACTACACCTTC,CASSPSGERGDYTF
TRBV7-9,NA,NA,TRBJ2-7,TGTGCCAGCAGCGGTAGGGGGGGCGCCGAGTACGAGCAGTACTTC,CASSGRGGAEYEQYF
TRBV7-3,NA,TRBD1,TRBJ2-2,TGTGCCAGCAGCTCAAGCACAGGGGGAAGCCCCGGGGAGCTGTTTTTT,CASSSSTGGSPGELFF
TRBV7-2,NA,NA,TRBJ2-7,TGTGCCAGCAGCCCTTCTAGGAGCTCCTACGAGCAGTACTTC,CASSPSRSSYEQYF
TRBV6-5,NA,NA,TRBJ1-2,TGTGCCAGCAGTCTTCCACAAGCCTGGAACTATGGCTACACCTTC,CASSLPQAWNYGYTF
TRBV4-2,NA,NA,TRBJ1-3,TGTGCCAGCAGCCAAGAGTGGAGGGGATCTGGAAACACCATATATTTT,CASSQEWRGSGNTIYF